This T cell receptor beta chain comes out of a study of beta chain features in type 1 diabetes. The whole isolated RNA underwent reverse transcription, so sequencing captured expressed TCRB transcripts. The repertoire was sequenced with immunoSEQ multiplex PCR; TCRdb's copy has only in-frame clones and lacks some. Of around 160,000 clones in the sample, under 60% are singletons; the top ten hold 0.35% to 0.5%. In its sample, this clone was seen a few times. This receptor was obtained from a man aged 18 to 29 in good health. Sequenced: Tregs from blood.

The CDR3 DNA is TGTGCCAGCACCTATGCAGGGGTGGCTGAAGCTTTCTTT. This gives the protein CASTYAGVAEAFF. The chain carries TRBV7-2 and TRBJ1-1, with D possibly TRBD1 on 6 matching bases. V was trimmed by 7 bases and J by 6 bases, leaving 15 bases between them. The CDR3 extends over 13 amino acids. Germline CDR1 SGHTA, CDR2 FQGNSA.